The following is a T cell receptor beta chain sequence with its context. The target of this receptor is not known. At one boundary the junction diverges from the germline segment, which might be a read error. Donors were 35 to 40 systemically healthy Caucasian individuals from Russia aged roughly 6 to 90 years. Each donor gave about 10 milliliters of peripheral blood, drawn into EDTA-treated Vacutainer tubes. Ficoll-Paque density-gradient centrifugation was used to isolate PBMCs, with at least 6.5 million per sample. Trizol reagent was used to extract total RNA from the PBMCs, yielding at least 6 micrograms per sample. For every donor, an aliquot of PBMCs went through flow cytometry to measure the percentages of naive CD45RAhigh/CD27high T cells. This specimen comes from a study of blood T cells in healthy people across ages (dated by TCRdb to about 2015). A note on the overall study: Template switching captured roughly one uniquely barcoded TCR beta cDNA molecule per two T cells in model experiments. The study analyzed two additional independent replicas of 1 million unique cDNA reads from the same blood draw for two donors, one aged 18 to 30 and one aged 80 or older. To track age-related changes in TCR beta repertoire diversity, the study relied on deep sequencing normalized with unique cDNA molecular identifiers. Four age groups were formed from the donors: young (average roughly 15 years), middle-aged (approximately 40), aged (roughly 58) and long-lived (approximately 78). To avoid experimental bias, donors of different ages were spread randomly across the sequencing lanes.

Broad study findings and their caveats: The percentage of naive T cells measured by flow cytometry correlated strongly with observed TCR beta diversity. Compared with the aged group, more naive CD4+ T cells, fewer expanded clones and increased TCR diversity were shown by the long-lived group, suggesting age selection. Because profiling used bulk unsorted PBMCs, naive and antigen-experienced compartments could not be compared conclusively. As age increased, observed TCR beta diversity per million T cells dropped in a roughly linear way, and a significant reduction was already evident by age about 36. Total diversity estimates from one million sequenced T cells were considered lower bounds and underestimates. Because donor CMV infection status was unknown, age-related changes in expanded clonotypes were potentially confounded.

The library was built by means of 5' RACE. Sequenced using an Illumina HiSeq 2500. A second PCR of about 7 to 12 cycles was run with a J-beta primer mix and a sample-barcoded 5' primer. A unique molecular identifier was introduced onto each TCR beta cDNA molecule by a template-switch 5' adaptor carrying 12 random nucleotides. At least 2.5 million CDR3-containing paired-end reads were obtained from each sample. All of the RNA was converted into first-strand cDNA using the Mint cDNA synthesis kit, with a TRBC-specific oligonucleotide serving as the primer. All cDNA was treated with uracil-DNA glycosylase and then went through a first 18-cycle PCR with the universal primers M1SS and BC2_uni_R. On the authors' methods: For normalization, 1 million high-quality reads, each with a distinct molecular identifier, were randomly selected from each sample. Instead of being binned into consensus sequences, reads with shared molecular identifiers were discarded. CDR3 identification, clonotype clustering and error correction used MiTCR with a Q25 quality threshold and the strictest error-elimination algorithm. A nonparametric unseen species model with Euler transformation was used to estimate a lower bound on total TCR beta diversity. Starting from the raw public reads, TCRdb applied fastp trimming at Q25, assembled clones with MiXCR and retained in-frame beta chains. Identical CDR3 protein sequences are pooled into one entry, listed with their most common genes and DNA. The V and J calls, along with clone size, are taken from TCRdb and not from the paper's own processing. This sample is represented by about 1.6 million distinct CDR3 sequences; about 32% of them were singletons. Of the sample, roughly 10% is held by the ten largest clones.

CDR1 and CDR2 (ENHRY, SYGVKD) derive from the germline V gene. Including cysteine and phenylalanine, the CDR3 has 14 amino acids. Just the 42-base CDR3 DNA is kept, in frame starting at base 1. Here the chain combines TRBV10-3 and TRBJ2-1; TRBD1 is a weak D gene call, 5 bases matching. Material: blood. The source of this sequence is a woman between 25 and 40 years old in good health. The CDR3 protein: CTISEQELYNEQFF. The nucleotides are TGTACCATCAGTGAACAGGAATTATACAATGAGCAGTTCTTC.